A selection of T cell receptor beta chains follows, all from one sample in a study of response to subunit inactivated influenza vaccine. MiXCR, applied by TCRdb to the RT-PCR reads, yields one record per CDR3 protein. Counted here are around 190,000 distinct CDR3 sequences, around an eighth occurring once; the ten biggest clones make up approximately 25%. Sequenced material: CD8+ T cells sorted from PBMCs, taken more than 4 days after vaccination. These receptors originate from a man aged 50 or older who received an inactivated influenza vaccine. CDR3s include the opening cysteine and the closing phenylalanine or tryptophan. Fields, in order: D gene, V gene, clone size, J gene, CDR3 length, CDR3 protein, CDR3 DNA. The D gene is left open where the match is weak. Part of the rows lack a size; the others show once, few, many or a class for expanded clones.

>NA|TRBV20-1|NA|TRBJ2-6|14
CSARSGSGANVLTF
TGCAGTGCTAGATCGGGCTCTGGGGCCAACGTCCTGACTTTC
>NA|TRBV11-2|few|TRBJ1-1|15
CASSLGGAANTEAFF
TGTGCCAGCAGCTTAGGGGGGGCGGCGAACACTGAAGCTTTCTTT
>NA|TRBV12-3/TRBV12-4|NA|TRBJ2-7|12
CASMGTSPGQYF
TGTGCCAGCATGGGGACATCGCCAGGGCAGTACTTC
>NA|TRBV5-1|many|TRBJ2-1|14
CASSYGTTGDEQFF
TGCGCCAGCAGCTACGGGACGACGGGCGATGAGCAGTTCTTC
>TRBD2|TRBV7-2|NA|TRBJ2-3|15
CASSLVGGGADTQYF
TGTGCCAGCAGCTTAGTTGGCGGGGGGGCAGATACGCAGTATTTT
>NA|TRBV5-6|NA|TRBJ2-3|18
CASSLGPGEGISTDTQYF
TGTGCCAGCAGCTTGGGCCCAGGGGAGGGTATTAGCACAGATACGCAGTATTTT
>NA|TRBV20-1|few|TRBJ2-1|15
CSARARRGAYNEQFF
TGCAGTGCTAGAGCTCGGAGGGGGGCCTACAATGAGCAGTTCTTC
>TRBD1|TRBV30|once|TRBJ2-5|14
CAWIPGQGQETQYF
TGTGCCTGGATCCCGGGACAGGGCCAAGAGACCCAGTACTTC
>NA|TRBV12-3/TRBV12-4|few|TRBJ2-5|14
CASSFFSRKETQYF
TGTGCCAGCAGTTTTTTCTCGCGGAAAGAGACCCAGTACTTC
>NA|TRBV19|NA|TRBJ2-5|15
CASSILGGSGETQYF
TGTGCCAGTAGTATTTTGGGGGGCTCTGGGGAGACCCAGTACTTC
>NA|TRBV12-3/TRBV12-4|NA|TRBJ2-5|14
CASSLVQLQETQYF
TGTGCCAGCAGTTTAGTTCAATTGCAAGAGACCCAGTACTTC
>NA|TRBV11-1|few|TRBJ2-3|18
CASSFGGSGDFDSDTQYF
TGTGCCAGCAGCTTCGGTGGGAGCGGAGACTTTGATTCGGATACGCAGTATTTT
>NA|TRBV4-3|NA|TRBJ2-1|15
CASSQERGGYNEQFF
TGCGCCAGCAGCCAAGAGCGAGGGGGCTACAATGAGCAGTTCTTC
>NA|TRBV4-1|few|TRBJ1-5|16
CASSLVHGFGNQPQHF
TGCGCCAGCAGCCTTGTGCACGGGTTTGGGAATCAGCCCCAGCATTTT
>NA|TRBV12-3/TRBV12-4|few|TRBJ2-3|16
CASSLLAYTSTDTQYF
TGTGCCAGCAGTTTATTAGCATATACTAGCACAGATACGCAGTATTTT
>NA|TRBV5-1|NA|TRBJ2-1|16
CASSLDWPSSYNEQFF
TGCGCCAGCAGCTTAGACTGGCCCAGCTCCTACAATGAGCAGTTCTTC
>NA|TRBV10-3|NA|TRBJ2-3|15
CVISPEGTGTDTQYF
TGTGTCATCAGCCCGGAGGGGACCGGCACAGATACGCAGTATTTT
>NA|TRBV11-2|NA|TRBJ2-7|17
CASSADVRRTVDYEQYF
TGTGCCAGCAGCGCCGACGTACGCAGAACAGTGGACTACGAGCAGTACTTC
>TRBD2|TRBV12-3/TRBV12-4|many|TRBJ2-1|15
CASSFPGLATNEQFF
TGTGCCAGCAGTTTCCCGGGACTAGCGACCAATGAGCAGTTCTTC
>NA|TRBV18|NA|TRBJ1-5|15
CASSPYREPNQPQHF
TGTGCCAGCTCACCATACAGGGAGCCGAATCAGCCCCAGCATTTT
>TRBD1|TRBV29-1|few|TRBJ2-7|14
CSVRRQGMAYEQYF
TGCAGCGTTCGGAGACAGGGAATGGCCTACGAGCAGTACTTC
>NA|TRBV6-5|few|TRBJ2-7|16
CASSNRPGGYPSEQYF
TGTGCCAGCAGTAACAGGCCTGGGGGGTACCCCTCCGAGCAGTACTTC
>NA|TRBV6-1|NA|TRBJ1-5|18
CASSIIQYPQFSNQPQHF
TGTGCCAGCAGCATTATACAGTACCCACAATTTAGCAATCAGCCCCAGCATTTT
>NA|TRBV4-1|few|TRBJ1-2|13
CASSQVGVWGYTF
TGCGCCAGCAGCCAAGTCGGAGTGTGGGGCTACACCTTC
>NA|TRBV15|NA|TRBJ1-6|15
CATSRERGNNSPLHF
TGTGCCACCAGCAGAGAGAGGGGAAACAATTCACCCCTCCACTTT
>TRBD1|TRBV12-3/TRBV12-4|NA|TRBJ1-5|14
CASNHRGAYQPQHF
TGTGCCAGCAACCACAGGGGAGCCTATCAGCCCCAGCATTTT
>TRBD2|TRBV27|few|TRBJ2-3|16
CASSMRGALLPDTQYF
TGTGCCAGCAGTATGCGGGGGGCCCTTTTGCCAGATACGCAGTATTTT
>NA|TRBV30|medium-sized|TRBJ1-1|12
CAWSVGNTEAFF
TGTGCCTGGAGTGTTGGGAACACTGAAGCTTTCTTT
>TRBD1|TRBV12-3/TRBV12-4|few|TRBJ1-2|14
CASSLRDSNYGYTF
TGTGCCAGCAGTCTTAGGGACAGTAACTATGGCTACACCTTC
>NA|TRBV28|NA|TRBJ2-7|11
CAAERGSEQYF
TGTGCCGCCGAGAGAGGGAGCGAGCAGTACTTC
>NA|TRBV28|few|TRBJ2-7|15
CASSPGTVSSYEQYF
TGTGCCAGCAGTCCCGGGACGGTAAGCTCCTACGAGCAGTACTTC
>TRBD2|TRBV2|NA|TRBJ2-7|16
CASRPRLGTSNYEQYF
TGTGCCAGCAGACCTCGGCTGGGGACTAGCAACTACGAGCAGTACTTC
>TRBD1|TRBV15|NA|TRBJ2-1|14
CATGQGGTYNEQFF
TGTGCCACTGGACAGGGGGGGACCTACAATGAGCAGTTCTTC
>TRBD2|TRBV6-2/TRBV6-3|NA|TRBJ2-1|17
CASSYEVGRGSNNEQFF
TGTGCCAGCAGTTATGAGGTGGGGCGGGGGAGTAACAATGAGCAGTTCTTC
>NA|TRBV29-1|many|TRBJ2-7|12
CSVERGNYEQYF
TGCAGCGTTGAAAGGGGCAACTACGAGCAGTACTTC
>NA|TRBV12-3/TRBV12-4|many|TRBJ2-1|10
CASRGNEQFF
TGTGCCAGCAGGGGCAATGAGCAGTTCTTC
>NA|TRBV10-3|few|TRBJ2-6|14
CAISEISGANVLTF
TGTGCCATCAGTGAAATTTCTGGGGCCAACGTCCTGACTTTC
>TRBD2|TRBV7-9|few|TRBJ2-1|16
CASSTGTSGVLGEQFF
TGTGCCAGCAGCACCGGGACTAGCGGGGTCCTCGGTGAGCAGTTCTTC
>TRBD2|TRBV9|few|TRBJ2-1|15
CASSVGTSGVNEQFF
TGTGCCAGCAGCGTAGGAACTAGCGGGGTGAATGAGCAGTTCTTC
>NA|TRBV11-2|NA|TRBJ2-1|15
CASSLVRSAYNEQFF
TGTGCCAGCAGCTTAGTCAGGAGCGCCTACAATGAGCAGTTCTTC
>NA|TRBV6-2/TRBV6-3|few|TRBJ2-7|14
CASSYSGQSYEQYF
TGTGCCAGCAGTTACTCTGGGCAGTCCTACGAGCAGTACTTC